This T cell receptor (beta chain) was identified in a study of cytomegalovirus exposure and HLA in healthy donors. General study findings and limits: TCR sequences were mostly rare, though some public TCRs occurred in many donors. There were approximately 150 TCR beta chains listed as cytomegalovirus-associated.

Separate from the approximately 700-subject first cohort was the approximately 120-subject validation cohort, to which the donors belonged. TCRdb's copy holds only in-frame clones and misses some; the assay was immunoSEQ multiplex PCR. This table holds tens of thousands of clones, approximately 90% found once. Notes on this clone: What it recognizes is unknown.

Germline V CDR1 and CDR2: SEHNR, FQNEAQ (reference sequence). V was cut by 4 bases and J by 2 bases, with 5 bases left in between. The CDR3 contains 12 residues. The chain joins TRBV7-9 to TRBJ1-2, with D uncertain. The sequence was collected from a man aged 18 to 29 in good health and CMV-seronegative. Sequencing input: PBMCs. This CDR3 reads CASSSGNYGYTF. The CDR3 region has the DNA TGTGCCAGCAGCTCGGGGAACTATGGCTACACCTTC.